A selection of T cell receptor beta chains follows, all from one sample in a study of T cell responses to AZD1222 COVID-19 vaccine. Sequencing used immunoSEQ multiplex PCR; TCRdb keeps in-frame clones, though not all of them. The sample shows around 250,000 clones, approximately 95% of them seen only once. Here the sequenced sample was peripheral blood, taken on day 0 of AZD1222 vaccination. These receptors came from an adult in good health. The CDR3 runs from the conserved cysteine through the conserved F or W. The D gene is left open where the match is weak. Clone size is stated in some rows and not others, as once, few, many or a class when expanded.

J | D | V | size | CDR3 | DNA
TRBJ1-2 | TRBD1 | TRBV12-3/TRBV12-4 | - | CASSLAAGGGYTF | TGTGCCAGCAGTTTAGCGGCAGGGGGTGGCTACACCTTC
TRBJ2-6 | - | TRBV27 | once | CASSLWTGANVLTF | TGTGCCAGCAGTTTATGGACTGGGGCCAACGTCCTGACTTTC
TRBJ1-4 | - | TRBV27 | - | CASSLWGNEKLFF | TGTGCCAGCAGTTTATGGGGCAACGAAAAACTGTTTTTT
TRBJ1-4 | - | TRBV2 | - | CASTGGPNEKLFF | TGTGCCAGCACGGGCGGGCCTAATGAAAAACTGTTTTTT
TRBJ2-3 | TRBD2 | TRBV10-3 | - | CATEPSGFITDTQYF | TGTGCCACCGAACCTAGCGGCTTCATCACAGATACGCAGTATTTT
TRBJ2-1 | - | TRBV14 | - | CASSQIYNEQFF | TGTGCCAGCAGCCAAATATACAATGAGCAGTTCTTC
TRBJ1-1 | - | TRBV11-2 | - | CASSLADRMNTEAFF | TGTGCCAGCAGCTTAGCAGATCGGATGAACACTGAAGCTTTCTTT
TRBJ2-5 | - | TRBV19 | - | CASSIQGRETQYF | TGTGCCAGTAGTATACAGGGGAGAGAGACCCAGTACTTC
TRBJ1-6 | TRBD1 | TRBV9 | once | CASSVDPQGANSPLHF | TGTGCCAGCAGCGTAGACCCCCAGGGGGCGAATTCACCCCTCCACTTT
TRBJ1-6 | TRBD1 | TRBV18 | many | CASSPTDRGLSPLHF | TGTGCCAGCTCACCAACGGACAGGGGGCTCTCACCCCTCCACTTT
TRBJ1-1 | TRBD1 | TRBV29-1 | once | CSAPGQMNTEAFF | TGCAGCGCTCCGGGACAGATGAACACTGAAGCTTTCTTT
TRBJ2-1 | - | TRBV28 | - | CASRDETYNEQFF | TGTGCCAGCCGGGACGAGACCTACAATGAGCAGTTCTTC
TRBJ2-1 | - | TRBV5-4 | - | CASSLDANEQFF | TGTGCCAGCAGCTTGGATGCAAATGAGCAGTTCTTC
TRBJ1-5 | - | TRBV6-1 | - | CASSETTFQPQHF | TGTGCCAGCAGTGAAACGACATTTCAGCCCCAGCATTTT
TRBJ1-1 | - | TRBV28 | - | CASSLRGLRESSTEAFF | TGTGCCAGCAGTTTAAGGGGGTTGAGGGAATCGAGCACTGAAGCTTTCTTT
TRBJ2-1 | - | TRBV7-2 | few | CASSLQDGEQFF | TGTGCCAGCAGCTTACAGGACGGTGAGCAGTTCTTC
TRBJ1-3 | - | TRBV28 | - | CATSSPGSNGNTIYF | TGTGCCACCTCCTCCCCAGGGTCCAATGGAAACACCATATATTTT
TRBJ1-1 | - | TRBV10-3 | - | CAISGVLNTEAFF | TGTGCCATCAGTGGAGTTTTGAACACTGAAGCTTTCTTT
TRBJ1-2 | - | TRBV3-1/TRBV3-2 | - | CASSQQGYGGYTF | TGTGCCAGCAGCCAGCAGGGCTATGGTGGCTACACCTTC
TRBJ1-5 | TRBD1 | TRBV2 | - | CASSWTGSQPQHF | TGTGCCAGCAGTTGGACAGGAAGCCAGCCCCAGCATTTT
TRBJ2-5 | TRBD1 | TRBV2 | - | CASTKGQGNQETQYF | TGTGCCAGCACCAAAGGACAGGGGAACCAAGAGACCCAGTACTTC
TRBJ1-1 | - | TRBV7-9 | - | CASSYGGTEAFF | TGTGCCAGCAGCTATGGGGGCACTGAAGCTTTCTTT
TRBJ2-7 | - | TRBV5-1 | - | CASSFPAGEQYF | TGCGCCAGCAGCTTTCCGGCGGGCGAGCAGTACTTC
TRBJ2-1 | TRBD1 | TRBV18 | - | CASSPNLPGQGFF | TGTGCCAGCTCACCGAACCTTCCGGGACAGGGATTCTTC
TRBJ2-1 | TRBD2 | TRBV3-1/TRBV3-2 | - | CASSFGTSGRLTNEQFF | TGTGCCAGCAGCTTTGGGACTAGCGGGAGGCTAACCAATGAGCAGTTCTTC
TRBJ2-7 | TRBD2 | TRBV7-9 | - | CASSFAGTSGRYEQYF | TGTGCCAGCAGCTTTGCTGGGACTAGCGGGAGATACGAGCAGTACTTC
TRBJ1-2 | - | TRBV7-9 | - | CASSPLGPYGYTF | TGTGCCAGCAGCCCTCTGGGTCCCTATGGCTACACCTTC
TRBJ1-1 | TRBD1 | TRBV5-1 | - | CASSGTGDRHLNTEAFF | TGCGCCAGCAGCGGGACAGGGGACCGCCATCTGAACACTGAAGCTTTCTTT
TRBJ2-5 | - | TRBV11-1 | once | CASSLELEETQYF | TGTGCCAGCAGCTTAGAGCTAGAAGAGACCCAGTACTTC
TRBJ2-3 | - | TRBV5-5 | - | CASSTRTDTQYF | TGTGCCAGCAGCACGCGCACAGATACGCAGTATTTT
TRBJ2-7 | - | TRBV7-9 | - | CASSPPGTFLYEQYF | TGTGCCAGCAGCCCGCCAGGGACTTTTCTCTACGAGCAGTACTTC
TRBJ1-2 | - | TRBV2 | - | CASRTDSNYGYTF | TGTGCCAGCAGAACCGACAGTAACTATGGCTACACCTTC
TRBJ2-3 | TRBD2 | TRBV7-3 | - | CASSLNPGGPTDTQYF | TGTGCCAGCAGCCTAAATCCGGGGGGGCCCACAGATACGCAGTATTTT
TRBJ1-2 | TRBD1 | TRBV28 | once | CASSFRDSYGYTF | TGTGCCAGCAGTTTCCGGGACAGCTATGGCTACACCTTC
TRBJ2-7 | - | TRBV4-2 | - | CASSQVIGMALSYEQYF | TGTGCCAGCAGCCAAGTAATCGGGATGGCACTTTCCTACGAGCAGTACTTC
TRBJ1-2 | - | TRBV28 | once | CASRRQANYGYTF | TGTGCCAGCAGGCGACAGGCTAACTATGGCTACACCTTC
TRBJ2-7 | TRBD1 | TRBV7-3 | - | CASSPGQGAYYEQYF | TGTGCCAGCAGCCCAGGACAGGGGGCTTACTACGAGCAGTACTTC
TRBJ2-7 | - | TRBV11-2 | - | CASRPYTGYNEQYF | TGTGCCAGCAGACCTTATACAGGGTATAACGAGCAGTACTTC
TRBJ2-7 | - | TRBV28 | - | CASTTGSPNYEQYF | TGTGCCAGCACCACCGGATCGCCGAACTACGAGCAGTACTTC
TRBJ2-2 | TRBD2 | TRBV7-2 | - | CASSPSSGSGPGELFF | TGTGCCAGCAGCCCTTCTAGCGGGAGCGGTCCCGGGGAGCTGTTTTTT
TRBJ1-5 | - | TRBV27 | - | CASSKVQDGDQPQHF | TGTGCCAGCAGTAAAGTGCAGGACGGCGATCAGCCCCAGCATTTT
TRBJ1-1 | - | TRBV2 | - | CASSPGPNTEAFF | TGTGCCAGCAGCCCCGGGCCGAACACTGAAGCTTTCTTT
TRBJ2-1 | TRBD2 | TRBV10-3 | - | CATSGRDNEQFF | TGTGCCACCAGCGGGAGAGACAATGAGCAGTTCTTC
TRBJ2-1 | TRBD2 | TRBV11-3 | - | CASSLGVAGIDEQFF | TGTGCCAGCAGCTTAGGGGTAGCGGGAATCGATGAGCAGTTCTTC
TRBJ2-7 | - | TRBV3-1/TRBV3-2 | - | CASSQRWGNYEQYF | TGTGCCAGCAGCCAACGGTGGGGGAACTACGAGCAGTACTTC